This T cell receptor beta chain was retrieved from a study of T cells after yellow fever vaccination. Study as a whole: Preparing low-cell-number fractions relied on SMART-Seq v4 Ultra Low Input. Regarding the study as a whole: The bulk population could contribute abundant contaminating clonotypes to FACS-sorted repertoires.

In TCRdb, the 5' RACE reads were re-called with MiXCR into one record per CDR3 protein. The table has some 350,000 distinct CDR3 sequences, around 6.5% seen once. A few counts support this clonotype. Its antigen is currently unknown. The germline V gene encodes CDR1 SEHNR and CDR2 FQNEAQ (reference sequence). The CDR3 sequence is 15 residues long. V lost 6 bases, J lost 1 base, and 4 bases stayed unmatched. V is TRBV7-9 and J is TRBJ2-2, with 8 bases aligning to TRBD2. The clonotype comes from a man aged 30-40 years who received the YFV17D yellow fever vaccine. Sequenced material: PBMCs, taken 5 days after the yellow fever booster vaccination. The CDR3 reads CASRSSGLNTGELFF. The DNA of the CDR3 is TGTGCCAGCAGATCTAGCGGGTTGAACACCGGGGAGCTGTTTTTT.